Each of the 5 T cell receptor beta chains below was sequenced from the same sample in a study of T-cell memory formation after mild COVID-19. TCRdb reprocessed the 5' RACE reads via MiXCR and lists one record per CDR3 protein. The sample has roughly 29,000 distinct CDR3 sequences, approximately 7% seen once. The sample was PBMCs or a T cell subset sorted from them (not recorded which). The receptor set was obtained from an adult woman who had mild COVID-19 (a few samples of this study predate the infection). Cell type and time point are not known.

This clonotype was detected many times. The rearrangement joins TRBV7-9 to TRBJ2-7; D tentatively fits TRBD1 or TRBD2 (5 bases each). Trimming shortened V by 5 bases and J by 3 bases, and 17 bases separated the two germline ends. The germline CDR1 and CDR2 sequences are SEHNR and FQNEAQ (reference sequence). The CDR3 contains 15 residues. CDR3 nucleotides: TGTGCCAGCAGCGGGACGGTCGGATATCTCTACGAGCAGTACTTC. It translates to CASSGTVGYLYEQYF.

This chain joins TRBV7-6 and TRBJ2-1; the D gene is possibly TRBD2 (5 bases). Germline values: CDR1 SGHVS, CDR2 FNYEAQ. The CDR3 spans 12 residues. With 4 bases removed from V and 10 bases from J, the gap between germline ends came to 11 bases. This CDR3 is CASSYSWEEQFF. The CDR3 DNA follows: TGTGCCAGCAGCTACTCATGGGAGGAGCAGTTCTTC.

This clonotype has at least ten counts. The chain combines TRBV11-2 with TRBJ1-6, with 7 bases matching TRBD1. CDR1 is SGHAT, CDR2 FQNNGV, per germline. V lost 6 bases and J lost 10; bases outside the gene matches: 9. This CDR3 has 14 amino acids. The CDR3 loop is CASRLNRGESPLHF. In nucleotides, the CDR3 is TGTGCCAGCAGACTTAACAGGGGAGAGTCACCCCTCCACTTT.

This clonotype was detected only a few times. The V and J genes are TRBV10-3 and TRBJ2-1; 7 nucleotides line up with TRBD1. Germline values: CDR1 ENHRY, CDR2 SYGVKD. The CDR3 length is 14 residues. Trimming at V came to 4 bases and at J to 5 bases, leaving 5 bases not matched to a gene. CDR3 protein: CAISAKGADNEQFF. The CDR3 DNA follows: TGTGCCATCAGTGCAAAGGGGGCGGACAATGAGCAGTTCTTC.

The table lists this clonotype with many counts. V usage is TRBV6-6 and J usage is TRBJ2-7; 7 bases fit TRBD1. CDR3 size: 12 residues. Germline CDR1 reads MNHNY; CDR2 reads SVGAGI (reference sequence). The junction had 1 base not matched to a gene; V was cut back by 6 bases and J by 2 bases. The CDR3 region is CASSGTAYEQYF. CDR3 sequence (DNA): TGTGCCAGCAGCGGGACAGCCTACGAGCAGTACTTC.